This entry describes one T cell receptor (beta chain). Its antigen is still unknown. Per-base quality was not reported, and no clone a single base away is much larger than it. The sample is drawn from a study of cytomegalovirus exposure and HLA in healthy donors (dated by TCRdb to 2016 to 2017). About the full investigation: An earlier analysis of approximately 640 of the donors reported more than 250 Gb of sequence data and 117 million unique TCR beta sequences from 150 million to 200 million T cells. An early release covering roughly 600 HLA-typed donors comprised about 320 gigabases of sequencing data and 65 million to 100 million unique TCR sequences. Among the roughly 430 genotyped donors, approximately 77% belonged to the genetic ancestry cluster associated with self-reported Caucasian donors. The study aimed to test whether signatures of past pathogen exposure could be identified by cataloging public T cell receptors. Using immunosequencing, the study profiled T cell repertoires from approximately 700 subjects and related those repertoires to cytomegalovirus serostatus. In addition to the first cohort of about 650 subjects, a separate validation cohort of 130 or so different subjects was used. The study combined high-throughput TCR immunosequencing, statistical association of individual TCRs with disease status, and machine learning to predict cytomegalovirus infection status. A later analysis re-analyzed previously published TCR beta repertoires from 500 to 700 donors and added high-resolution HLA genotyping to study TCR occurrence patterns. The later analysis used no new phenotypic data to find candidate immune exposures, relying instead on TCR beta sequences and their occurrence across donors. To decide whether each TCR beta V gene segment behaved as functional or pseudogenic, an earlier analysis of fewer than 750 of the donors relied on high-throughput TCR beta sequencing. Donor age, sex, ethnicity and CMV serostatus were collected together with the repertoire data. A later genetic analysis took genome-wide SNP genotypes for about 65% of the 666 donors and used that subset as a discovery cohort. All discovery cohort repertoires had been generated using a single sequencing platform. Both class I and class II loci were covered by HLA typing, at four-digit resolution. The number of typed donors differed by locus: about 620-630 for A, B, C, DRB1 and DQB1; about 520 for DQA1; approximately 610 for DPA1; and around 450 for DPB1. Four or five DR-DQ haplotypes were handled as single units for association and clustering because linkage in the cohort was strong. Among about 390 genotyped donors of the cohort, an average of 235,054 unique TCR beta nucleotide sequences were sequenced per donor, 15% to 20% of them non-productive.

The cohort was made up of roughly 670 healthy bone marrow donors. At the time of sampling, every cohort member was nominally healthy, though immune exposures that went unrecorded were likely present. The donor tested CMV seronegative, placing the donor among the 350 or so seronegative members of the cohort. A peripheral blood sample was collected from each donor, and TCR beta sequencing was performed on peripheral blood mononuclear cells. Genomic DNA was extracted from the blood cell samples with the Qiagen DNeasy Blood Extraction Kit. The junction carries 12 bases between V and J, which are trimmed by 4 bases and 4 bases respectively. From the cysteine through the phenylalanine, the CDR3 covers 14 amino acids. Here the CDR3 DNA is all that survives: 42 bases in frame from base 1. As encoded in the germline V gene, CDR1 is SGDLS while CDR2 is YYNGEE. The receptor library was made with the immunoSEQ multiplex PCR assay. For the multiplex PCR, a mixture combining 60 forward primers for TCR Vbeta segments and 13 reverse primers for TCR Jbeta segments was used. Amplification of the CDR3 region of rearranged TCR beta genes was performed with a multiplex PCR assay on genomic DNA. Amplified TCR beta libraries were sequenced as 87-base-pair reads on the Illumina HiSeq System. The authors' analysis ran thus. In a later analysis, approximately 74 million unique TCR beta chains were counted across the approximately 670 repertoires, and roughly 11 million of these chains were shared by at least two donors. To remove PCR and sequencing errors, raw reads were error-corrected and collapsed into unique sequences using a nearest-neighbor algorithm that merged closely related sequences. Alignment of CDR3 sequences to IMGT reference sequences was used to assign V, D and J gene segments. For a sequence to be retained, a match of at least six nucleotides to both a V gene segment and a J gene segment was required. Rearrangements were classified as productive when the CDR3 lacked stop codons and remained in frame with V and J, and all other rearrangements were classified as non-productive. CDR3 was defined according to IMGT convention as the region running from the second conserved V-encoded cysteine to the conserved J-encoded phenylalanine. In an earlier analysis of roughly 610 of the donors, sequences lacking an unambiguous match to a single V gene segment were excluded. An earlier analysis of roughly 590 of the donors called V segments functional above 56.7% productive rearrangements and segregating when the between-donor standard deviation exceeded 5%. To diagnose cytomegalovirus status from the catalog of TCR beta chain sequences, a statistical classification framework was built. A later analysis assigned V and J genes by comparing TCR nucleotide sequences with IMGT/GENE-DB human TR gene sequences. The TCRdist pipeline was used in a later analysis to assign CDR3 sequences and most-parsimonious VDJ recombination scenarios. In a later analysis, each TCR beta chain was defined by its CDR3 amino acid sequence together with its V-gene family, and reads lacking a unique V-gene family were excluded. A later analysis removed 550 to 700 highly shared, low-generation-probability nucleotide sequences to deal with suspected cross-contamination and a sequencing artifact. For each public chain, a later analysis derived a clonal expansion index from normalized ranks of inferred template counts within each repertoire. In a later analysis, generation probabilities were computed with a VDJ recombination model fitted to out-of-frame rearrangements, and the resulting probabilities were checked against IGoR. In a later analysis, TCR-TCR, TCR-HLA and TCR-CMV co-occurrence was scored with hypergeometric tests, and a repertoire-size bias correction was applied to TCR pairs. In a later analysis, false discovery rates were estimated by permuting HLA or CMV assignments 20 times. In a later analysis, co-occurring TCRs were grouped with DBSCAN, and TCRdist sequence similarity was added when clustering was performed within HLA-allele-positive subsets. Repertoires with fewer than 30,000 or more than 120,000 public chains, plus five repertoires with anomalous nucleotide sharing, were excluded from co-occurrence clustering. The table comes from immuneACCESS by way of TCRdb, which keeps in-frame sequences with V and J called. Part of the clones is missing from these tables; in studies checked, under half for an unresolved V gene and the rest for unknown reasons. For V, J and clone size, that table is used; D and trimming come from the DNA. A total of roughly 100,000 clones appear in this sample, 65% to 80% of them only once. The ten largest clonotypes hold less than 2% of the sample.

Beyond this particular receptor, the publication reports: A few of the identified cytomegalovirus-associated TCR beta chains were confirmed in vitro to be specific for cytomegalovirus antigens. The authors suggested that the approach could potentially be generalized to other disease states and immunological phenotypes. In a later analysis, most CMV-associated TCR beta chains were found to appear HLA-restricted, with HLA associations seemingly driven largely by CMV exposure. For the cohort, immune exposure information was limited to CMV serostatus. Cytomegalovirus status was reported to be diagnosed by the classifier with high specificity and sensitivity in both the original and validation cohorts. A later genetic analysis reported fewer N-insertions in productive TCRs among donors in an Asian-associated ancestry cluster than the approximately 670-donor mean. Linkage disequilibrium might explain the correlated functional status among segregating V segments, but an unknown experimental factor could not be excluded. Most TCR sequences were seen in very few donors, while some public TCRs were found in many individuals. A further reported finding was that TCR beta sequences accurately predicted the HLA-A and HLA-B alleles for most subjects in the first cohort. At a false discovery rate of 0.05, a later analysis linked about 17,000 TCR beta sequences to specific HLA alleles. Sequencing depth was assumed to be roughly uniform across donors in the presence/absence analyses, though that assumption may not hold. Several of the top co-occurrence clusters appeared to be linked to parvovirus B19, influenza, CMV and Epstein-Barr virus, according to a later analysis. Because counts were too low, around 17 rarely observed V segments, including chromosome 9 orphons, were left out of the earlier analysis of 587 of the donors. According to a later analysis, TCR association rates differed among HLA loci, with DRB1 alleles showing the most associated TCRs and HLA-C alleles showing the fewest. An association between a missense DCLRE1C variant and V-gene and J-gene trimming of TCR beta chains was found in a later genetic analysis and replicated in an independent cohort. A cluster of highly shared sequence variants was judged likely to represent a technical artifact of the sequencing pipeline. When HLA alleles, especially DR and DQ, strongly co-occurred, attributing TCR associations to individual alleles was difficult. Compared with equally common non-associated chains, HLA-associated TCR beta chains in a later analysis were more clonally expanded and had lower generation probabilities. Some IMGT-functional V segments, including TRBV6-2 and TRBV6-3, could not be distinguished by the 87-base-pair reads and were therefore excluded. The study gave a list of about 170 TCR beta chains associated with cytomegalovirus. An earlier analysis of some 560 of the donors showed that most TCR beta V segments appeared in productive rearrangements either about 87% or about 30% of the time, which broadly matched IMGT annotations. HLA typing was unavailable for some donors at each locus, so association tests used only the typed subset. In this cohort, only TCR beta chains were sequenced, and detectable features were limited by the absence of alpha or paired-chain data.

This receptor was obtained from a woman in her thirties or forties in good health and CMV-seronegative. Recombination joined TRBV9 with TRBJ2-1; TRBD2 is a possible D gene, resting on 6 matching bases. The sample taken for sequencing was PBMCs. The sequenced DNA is TGTGCCAGCAGCCAGACCGGGGGATACAATGAGCAGTTCTTC. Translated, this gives CASSQTGGYNEQFF.